These 10 T cell receptor beta chains were all obtained from the same sample, sequenced in a study of T cell changes during pregnancy in multiple sclerosis. Some clones are missing from TCRdb's copy, which holds only in-frame ones; the method was immunoSEQ multiplex PCR. The sample lists tens of thousands of clones; roughly 90% were seen once. Sequences were derived from CD8+ T cells from peripheral blood mononuclear cells, sampled in the third trimester of pregnancy. All receptors come from a female donor with multiple sclerosis, enrolled in a pregnancy study.

The rearrangement uses TRBV14 and TRBJ1-2, with D tentatively TRBD1 (5 bases). V was shortened by 0 bases and J by 3 bases, with 11 bases between the two germline ends. The CDR3 runs 15 residues. The germline V gene has CDR1 SGHDN and CDR2 FVKESK. The CDR3 loop reads CASSQDVRGDYGYTF. As DNA, the CDR3 is TGTGCCAGCAGCCAAGATGTTAGGGGCGACTATGGCTACACCTTC.

The CDR3 reads CSVRSGRSYEQYF. The CDR3 DNA follows: TGCAGCGTCCGTAGCGGGAGATCCTACGAGCAGTACTTC. V usage is TRBV29-1 and J usage is TRBJ2-7; 9 bases line up with TRBD2. Germline CDR1 reads SQVTM; CDR2 reads ANQGSEA. This CDR3 region has 13 residues. Unmatched junction bases numbered 4, after V lost 6 bases and J lost 1 base.

This clone was found once. The chain recombines TRBV11-2 with TRBJ2-2; D is uncertain. Trimming took 3 bases from V and 7 from J, leaving 3 bases between them. Per germline, CDR1 SGHAT and CDR2 FQNNGV. The CDR3 has 11 residues. CDR3 sequence: CASSFIGELFF. The DNA of the CDR3 is TGTGCCAGCAGCTTTATCGGGGAGCTGTTTTTT.

This clone was counted a single time. This chain links TRBV4-3 with TRBJ2-1; the D gene is possibly TRBD1 (6 bases). The germline gives CDR1 LGHNA, CDR2 YSLEER. The CDR3 loop spans 14 amino acids. Trimming stripped 4 bases from V and 8 bases from J, with 15 bases between. The CDR3 sequence is CASSPLGKGDEQFF. Here the CDR3 DNA reads TGCGCCAGCAGCCCGCTGGGGAAGGGGGATGAGCAGTTCTTC.

The rearrangement uses TRBV29-1 and TRBJ2-7, with 9 bases identical to TRBD2. This CDR3 region has 14 residues. Germline loops: CDR1 SQVTM, CDR2 ANQGSEA. Germline trimming cut 2 bases from V and 2 bases from J; bases unmatched to any gene: 4. The CDR3 region is CSVERLAGTYEQYF. The CDR3 DNA follows: TGCAGCGTTGAAAGGCTAGCGGGAACCTACGAGCAGTACTTC.

The rearrangement uses TRBV29-1 and TRBJ2-7, with 9 positions matching TRBD1. V shed 6 bases and J 4 bases; nucleotides not matched to a gene: 10. Germline V gives CDR1 SQVTM, CDR2 ANQGSEA. The CDR3 loop spans 14 amino acids. The DNA for the CDR3 is TGCAGCGTGGCTACCGGGACAGGGATATACGAGCAGTACTTC. Its protein is CSVATGTGIYEQYF.

The chain is built from TRBV9 and TRBJ2-1, with TRBD2 matching 9 bases. V lost 3 bases to trimming and J lost 6 bases; unmatched junction nucleotides: 4. Germline V gives CDR1 SGDLS, CDR2 YYNGEE. The CDR3 length is 14 residues. The CDR3 DNA follows: TGTGCCAGCAGCGGCGGACTAGCGATCAATGAGCAGTTCTTC. Its protein product is CASSGGLAINEQFF.

This clone was picked up one time. The chain has TRBV7-3 and TRBJ2-5; tentatively, D is TRBD1 (6 bases). Germline-derived CDR1 and CDR2 are SGHTA and FQGTGA. The ends were cut back, 6 bases at V and 2 bases at J, with 13 bases in the middle. The CDR3 is made up of 14 amino acids. CDR3 in amino acids: CASSPGTLQETQYF. The CDR3 region has the DNA TGTGCCAGCAGTCCCGGGACACTACAAGAGACCCAGTACTTC.

This chain links TRBV4-3 with TRBJ2-2; the match to TRBD2 covers 11 bases. V gave up 6 bases and J gave up 7 bases; unmatched junction bases: 4. CDR1 is LGHNA and CDR2 is YSLEER in the germline V gene. This CDR3 is 14 amino acids long. CDR3 in amino acids: CASSSGRAGGELFF. CDR3 DNA: TGCGCCAGCAGTAGCGGGAGGGCAGGCGGGGAGCTGTTTTTT.

The chain is built from TRBV4-1 and TRBJ2-5; 8 bases agree with TRBD1. Germline V gene sequence: CDR1 MGHRA, CDR2 YSYEKL. V trimming: 0 bases; J trimming: 5 bases; junction bases outside the gene matches: 17. The CDR3 extends over 19 amino acids. CDR3 loop: CASSQDQGQGALPGETQYF. Written as DNA, the CDR3 is TGCGCCAGCAGCCAAGATCAGGGGCAGGGGGCCCTGCCCGGGGAGACCCAGTACTTC.